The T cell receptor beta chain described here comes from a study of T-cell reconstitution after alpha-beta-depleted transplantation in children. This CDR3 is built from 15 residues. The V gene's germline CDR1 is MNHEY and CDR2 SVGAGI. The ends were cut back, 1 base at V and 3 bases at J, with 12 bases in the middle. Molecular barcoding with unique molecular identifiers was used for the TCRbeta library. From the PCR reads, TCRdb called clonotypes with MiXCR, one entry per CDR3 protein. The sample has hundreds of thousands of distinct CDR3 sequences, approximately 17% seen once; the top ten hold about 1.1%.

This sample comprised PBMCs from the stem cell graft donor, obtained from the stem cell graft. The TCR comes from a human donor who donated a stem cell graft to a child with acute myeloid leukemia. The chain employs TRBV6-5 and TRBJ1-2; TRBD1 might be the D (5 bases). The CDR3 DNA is TGTGCCAGCAGTTACTTGACAGATGTTGACTATGGCTACACCTTC. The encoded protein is CASSYLTDVDYGYTF.